This T cell receptor beta chain was captured by sequencing in a study of blood T cells in healthy people across ages (dated by TCRdb to between 2014 and 2017). Background for the entire study: Template switching captured roughly one uniquely barcoded TCR beta cDNA molecule per two T cells in model experiments. The study measured age-related changes in TCR beta repertoire diversity using deep sequencing normalized with unique cDNA molecular identifiers. The donors were divided into four age groups: young (average around 17 years), middle-aged (approximately 41), aged (approximately 64) and long-lived (around 87). The study analyzed two additional independent replicas of 1 million unique cDNA reads from the same blood draw for two donors, one aged 18 to 29 and one aged 80 or older. To avoid experimental bias, donors of different ages were distributed randomly across sequencing lanes.

The method behind the library was 5' RACE. The data were produced on an Illumina HiSeq 2500. A second about 6 to 11 cycle PCR used a sample-barcoded 5' primer and a J-beta primer mix. Each TCR beta cDNA molecule received a unique molecular identifier from a template-switch 5' adaptor carrying 12 random nucleotides. Each sample yielded at least 2.5 million CDR3-containing paired-end reads. All of the RNA was converted into first-strand cDNA using the Mint cDNA synthesis kit, with a TRBC-specific oligonucleotide serving as the primer. All cDNA was treated with uracil-DNA glycosylase and then went through a first 18-cycle PCR with the universal primers M1SS and BC2_uni_R. In the authors' own workflow: Normalization of each sample was performed by random selection of 1 million high-quality reads, each carrying a distinct molecular identifier. Instead of being binned into consensus sequences, reads with shared molecular identifiers were discarded. MiTCR, run with a Q25 quality threshold and the strictest error-elimination algorithm, handled CDR3 identification, clonotype clustering and error correction. Lower-bound total TCR beta diversity was estimated with a nonparametric unseen species model using Euler transformation. Through fastp at Q25 and MiXCR, TCRdb rebuilt clones from the public reads, retaining in-frame beta chains. Every distinct CDR3 protein forms one entry, paired with its most common genes and DNA. The V and J calls were not made by the authors but by TCRdb's processing. This sample holds about 730,000 distinct CDR3 sequences; 40% to 45% were observed only once. The leading ten clones occupy roughly 20% of the sample.

What the research found in general, with its limitations: The percentage of naive T cells measured by flow cytometry correlated strongly with observed TCR beta diversity. The long-lived group showed more naive CD4+ T cells, fewer expanded clones and increased TCR diversity than the aged group, suggesting age selection. Observed TCR beta diversity per million T cells fell roughly linearly with age, and a significant reduction was already apparent by age roughly 40. Because the CMV infection status of the donors was unknown, age-related changes in expanded clonotypes may potentially have been confounded. Conclusive comparison of naive and antigen-experienced compartments was prevented by the profiling of bulk unsorted PBMCs. Estimates of total diversity from one million sequenced T cells were regarded as lower bounds and underestimates.

The 40 or so donors, aged about 6 to 100 years, were systemically healthy Caucasian individuals from Russia. Each donor gave 8 to 10 milliliters of peripheral blood, collected into EDTA-treated Vacutainer tubes. Ficoll-Paque density-gradient centrifugation was used to isolate PBMCs, with at least 7 million per sample. Trizol reagent was used to extract total RNA from the PBMCs, yielding at least 5 micrograms per sample. For every donor, flow cytometry on a PBMC aliquot measured the percentage of naive CD45RAhigh/CD27high T cells. As regards this clonotype: No cognate antigen has been identified for it. Within one base of it there is no much larger clone, and no base qualities were kept.

Looking up the germline V gene yields CDR1 SQVTM and CDR2 ANQGSEA. V gives up 8 bases and J gives up 4 bases, and the segment between their germline ends measures 9 bases. The CDR3 goes from the cysteine to the phenylalanine over 12 residues. The sequence is cut down to CDR3 DNA, 36 bases in frame from base 1. The specimen sequenced was blood. The chain is made from TRBV29-1 and TRBJ2-6, with an unclear D gene assignment. The origin of this receptor is a woman aged 60-70 years in good health. This receptor has the CDR3 CSTRSGANVLTF. The bases are TGCAGCACTCGGTCCGGGGCCAACGTCCTGACTTTC.